The clone carrying this T cell receptor (beta chain) was observed at least ten times. The antigen remains undetermined. Researchers drew blood RNA from unsorted whole blood and extracted germline DNA as well. Preoperatively, roughly 4 milliliters of peripheral blood were collected. This sample is drawn from a study of tumor-infiltrating lymphocytes in primary liver carcinoma. On the study more broadly: Stage T1-T3 N0M0 and a size of roughly 4.2 to 11 cm characterized the tumors.

The researchers produced TCR beta cDNA from around 500 ng total RNA with a constant-region primer. Modified slightly, ARM-PCR produced TCR beta libraries over three nested multiplex PCR rounds. Each CDR3 protein is one row after TCRdb ran MiXCR on the multiplex PCR reads. The table has more than 150,000 distinct CDR3 sequences, over 50% seen once; the top ten hold 65% to 80%. Study results and caveats: Samples were bulk unsorted, so CD4+ and CD8+ repertoires were not compared. Tumors had a top-250-clone fraction that was significantly higher than blood (p = 0.039).

This clonotype originated in a man in his forties with primary liver carcinoma and hepatitis B virus infection. Sequenced input: peripheral blood.

CDR3 loop: CASSSVLAGPIQETQYF. In DNA form, the CDR3 reads TGTGCCAGCAGCTCCGTACTAGCGGGACCGATTCAAGAGACCCAGTACTTC. The chain employs TRBV11-2 and TRBJ2-5; 10 nucleotides agree with TRBD2. The germline CDR1 and CDR2 sequences are SGHAT and FQNNGV. This CDR3 has 17 residues. J gave up 2 bases and V 4 bases, and 10 bases lay outside the gene matches.